Shown below are 6 T cell receptor beta chains from a single sample sequenced in a study of beta chain features in type 1 diabetes. cDNA synthesis used the whole RNA isolate, giving expressed TCRB sequences. Some clones are missing from TCRdb's copy, which holds only in-frame ones; the method was immunoSEQ multiplex PCR. The sample records a few hundred thousand clones, 24% being singletons. Points from the study as a whole: TCRB CDR3 length was moderately but significantly reduced in all four CD4+ subsets of Type 1 diabetes patients.

Their antigens remain unidentified. Sequencing used naive CD4+ T cells from blood. The receptor source for this set is a woman in her twenties or thirties with type 1 diabetes.

The CDR3 sequence is CASGTGGNNEQFF. Here the CDR3 DNA reads TGTGCCAGCGGGACCGGGGGGAACAATGAGCAGTTCTTC. V gene TRBV2 combines with J gene TRBJ2-1; 7 bases fit TRBD2. The J segment lost 5 bases and the V segment lost 8 bases, leaving 6 bases of the junction unmatched. Germline-derived CDR1 and CDR2 are SNHLY and FYNNEI. This CDR3 is built from 13 residues.

The genes are TRBV6-6 and TRBJ1-5, with D maybe TRBD1 (6 bases). CDR3 length: 14 amino acids. CDR1 is MNHNY, CDR2 SVGAGI, per germline (reference sequence). Deletions cut 2 bases from V and 7 bases from J, with 12 bases between. The DNA for the CDR3 is TGTGCCAGCAGTTACGAGACAGGAGTCCAGCCCCAGCATTTT. It translates to CASSYETGVQPQHF.

This clone was counted only a few times. The chain joins TRBV6-6 to TRBJ2-3; 9 bases align to TRBD2. With V trimmed by 6 bases and J by 3 bases, 4 bases remained unmatched. CDR3 length: 14 amino acids. Germline CDR1 reads MNHNY; CDR2 reads SVGAGI (reference sequence). This CDR3 is CASSSGLATDTQYF. The CDR3, as DNA: TGTGCCAGCAGCTCCGGACTAGCGACAGATACGCAGTATTTT.

The sample holds a few counts of this clone. The chain is built from TRBV5-1 and TRBJ2-1; the match to TRBD2 covers 7 bases. Trimming at V came to 0 bases and at J to 8 bases, leaving 11 bases not matched to a gene. This CDR3 is built from 16 residues. The germline gives CDR1 SGHRS, CDR2 YFSETQ. This chain's CDR3 is CASSLEPGDYFDEQFF. The CDR3 DNA reads as TGCGCCAGCAGCTTGGAACCTGGGGACTATTTTGATGAGCAGTTCTTC.

The chain combines TRBV5-6 with TRBJ1-1, with D tentatively TRBD1 (5 bases). The CDR3 has 13 amino acids. The V gene's germline CDR1 is SGHDT and CDR2 YYEEEE. V gave up 4 bases and J gave up 1 base, with 8 bases separating them. CDR3 bases: TGTGCCAGCAGCAAAACAGGGAACACTGAAGCTTTCTTT. The encoded protein is CASSKTGNTEAFF. Full variable domain (missing parts from reference TRBV5-6 and TRBJ1-1): DAGVTQSPTHLIKTRGQQVTLRCSPKSGHDTVSWYQQALGQGPQFIFQYYEEEERQRGNFPDRFSGHQFPNYSSELNVNALLLGDSALYLCASSKTGNTEAFFGQGTRLTVV.

V gene TRBV23-1 combines with J gene TRBJ2-3; 7 bases fit TRBD1. TRBV23-1 is an open reading frame whose function is uncertain. This CDR3 has 14 amino acids. V lost 7 bases, J lost 0 bases, and 4 bases stayed unmatched. The DNA for the CDR3 is TGCGCCAGCAACCGGGACAGAAGCACAGATACGCAGTATTTT. It specifies CASNRDRSTDTQYF.